Listed here is a single TCR beta chain. This specimen belongs to a study of T cells expressing NK-cell markers. About the study: According to the study, TCR beta repertoires originated from sorted CD3+CD56+NKG2C+, CD3+CD56+NKG2C- and CD3+CD56-NKG2C+ T cells. Sequenced donors, eight in total, included seven who were HCMV-seropositive and one who was seronegative.

This CDR3 has 17 amino acids. Germline V lookup: CDR1 ENHRY, CDR2 SYGVKD. One entry per CDR3 protein, without DNA, is what TCRdb gives after re-calling the 5' RACE reads. The table lists 400,000 to 450,000 distinct CDR3 sequences. This rearrangement joins TRBV10-3 to TRBJ1-1; the TRBD1 assignment by TCRdb is unverifiable without DNA. This TCR was sampled from a woman aged 18 to 75 in good health. The sequencing input was blood T cells: a sorted CD56 or NKG2C T cell subset, CD4+ or CD8+ T cells, or bulk PBMC T cells (not recorded which). The CDR3 region is CAISDLRRDRENTEAFF.